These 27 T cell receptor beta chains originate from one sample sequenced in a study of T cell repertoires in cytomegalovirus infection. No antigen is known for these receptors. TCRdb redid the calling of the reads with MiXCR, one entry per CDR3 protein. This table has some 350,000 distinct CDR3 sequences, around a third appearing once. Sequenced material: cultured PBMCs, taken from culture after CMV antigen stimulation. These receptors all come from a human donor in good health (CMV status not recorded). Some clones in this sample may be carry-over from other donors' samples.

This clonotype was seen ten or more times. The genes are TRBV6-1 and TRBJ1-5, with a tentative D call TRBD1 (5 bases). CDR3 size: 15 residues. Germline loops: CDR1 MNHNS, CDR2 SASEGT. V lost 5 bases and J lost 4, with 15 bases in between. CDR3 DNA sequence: TGTGCCAGCAGTAGTCGGGGGATAGGGAATCAGCCCCAGCATTTT. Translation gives CASSSRGIGNQPQHF.

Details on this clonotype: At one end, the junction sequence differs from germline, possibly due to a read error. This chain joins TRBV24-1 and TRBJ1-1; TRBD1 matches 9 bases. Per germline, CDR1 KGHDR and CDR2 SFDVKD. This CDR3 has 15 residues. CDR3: CATRDSGQGRTEAFF. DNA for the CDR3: TGTGCCACCAGAGATTCGGGACAGGGCCGAACTGAAGCTTTCTTT.

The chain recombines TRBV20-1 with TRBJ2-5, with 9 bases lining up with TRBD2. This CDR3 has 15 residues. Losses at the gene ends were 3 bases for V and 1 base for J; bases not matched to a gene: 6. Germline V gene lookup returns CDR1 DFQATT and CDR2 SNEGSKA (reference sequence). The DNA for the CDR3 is TGCAGTGCTAGTCGGCTAGCGGGATCCCAAGAGACCCAGTACTTC. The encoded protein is CSASRLAGSQETQYF.

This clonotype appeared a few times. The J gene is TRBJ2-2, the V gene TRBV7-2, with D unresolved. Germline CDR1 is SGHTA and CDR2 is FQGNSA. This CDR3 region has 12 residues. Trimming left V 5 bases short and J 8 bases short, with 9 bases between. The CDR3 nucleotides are TGTGCCAGCAGCCCGATCCGGGGGGAGCTGTTTTTT. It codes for CASSPIRGELFF. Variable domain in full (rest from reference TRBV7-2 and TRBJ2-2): GAGVSQSPSNKVTEKGKDVELRCDPISGHTALYWYRQSLGQGLEFLIYFQGNSAPDKSGLPSDRFSAERTGGSVSTLTIQRTQQEDSAVYLCASSPIRGELFFGEGSRLTVL.

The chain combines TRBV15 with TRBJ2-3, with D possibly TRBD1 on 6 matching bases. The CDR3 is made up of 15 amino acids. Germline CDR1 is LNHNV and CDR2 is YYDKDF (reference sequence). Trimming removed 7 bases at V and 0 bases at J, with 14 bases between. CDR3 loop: CATTPTGRSTDTQYF. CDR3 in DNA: TGTGCCACCACCCCCACAGGGAGAAGCACAGATACGCAGTATTTT.

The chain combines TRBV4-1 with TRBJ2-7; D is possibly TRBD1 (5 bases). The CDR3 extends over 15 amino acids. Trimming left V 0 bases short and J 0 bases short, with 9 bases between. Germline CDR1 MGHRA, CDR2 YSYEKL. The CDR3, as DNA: TGCGCCAGCAGCCAAGATCCCCAGGGCTCCTACGAGCAGTACTTC. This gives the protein CASSQDPQGSYEQYF.

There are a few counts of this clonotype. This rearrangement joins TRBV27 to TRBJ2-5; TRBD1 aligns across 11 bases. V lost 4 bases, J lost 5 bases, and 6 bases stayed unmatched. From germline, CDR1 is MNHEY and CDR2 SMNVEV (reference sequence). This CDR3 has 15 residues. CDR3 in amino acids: CASSWGQGVWETQYF. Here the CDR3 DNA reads TGTGCCAGCAGTTGGGGACAGGGGGTTTGGGAGACCCAGTACTTC.

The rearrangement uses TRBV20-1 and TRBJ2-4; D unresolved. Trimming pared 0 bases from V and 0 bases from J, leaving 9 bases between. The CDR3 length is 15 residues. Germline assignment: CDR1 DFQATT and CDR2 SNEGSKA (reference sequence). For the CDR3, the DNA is TGCAGTGCTAGAGATAGTGGGGAAGCCAAAAACATTCAGTACTTC. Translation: CSARDSGEAKNIQYF.

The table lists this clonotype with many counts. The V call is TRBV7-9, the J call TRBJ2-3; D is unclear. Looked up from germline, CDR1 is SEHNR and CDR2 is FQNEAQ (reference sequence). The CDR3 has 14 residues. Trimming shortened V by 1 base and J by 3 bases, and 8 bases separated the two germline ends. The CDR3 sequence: CASSLGGETDTQYF. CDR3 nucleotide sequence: TGTGCCAGCAGCTTAGGAGGAGAAACAGATACGCAGTATTTT. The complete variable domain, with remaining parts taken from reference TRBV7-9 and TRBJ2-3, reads DTGVSQNPRHKITKRGQNVTFRCDPISEHNRLYWYRQTLGQGPEFLTYFQNEAQLEKSRLLSDRFSAERPKGSFSTLEIQRTEQGDSAMYLCASSLGGETDTQYFGPGTRLTVL.

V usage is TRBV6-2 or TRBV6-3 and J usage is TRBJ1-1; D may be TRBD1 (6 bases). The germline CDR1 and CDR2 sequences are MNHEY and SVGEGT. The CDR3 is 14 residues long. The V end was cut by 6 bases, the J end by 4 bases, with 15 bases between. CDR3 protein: CASSLQGLGTEAFF. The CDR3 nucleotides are TGTGCCAGCAGCCTACAGGGATTGGGCACTGAAGCTTTCTTT.

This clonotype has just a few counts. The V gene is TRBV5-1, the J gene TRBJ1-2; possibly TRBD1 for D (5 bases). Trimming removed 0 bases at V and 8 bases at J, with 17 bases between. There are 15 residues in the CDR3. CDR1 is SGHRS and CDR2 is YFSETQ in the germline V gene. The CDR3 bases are TGCGCCAGCAGCTTGGGAGGGCAGGGAGCGAAAGGCTACACCTTC. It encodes CASSLGGQGAKGYTF. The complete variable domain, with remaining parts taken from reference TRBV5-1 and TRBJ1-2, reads KAGVTQTPRYLIKTRGQQVTLSCSPISGHRSVSWYQQTPGQGLQFLFEYFSETQRNKGNFPGRFSGRQFSNSRSEMNVSTLELGDSALYLCASSLGGQGAKGYTFGSGTRLTVV.

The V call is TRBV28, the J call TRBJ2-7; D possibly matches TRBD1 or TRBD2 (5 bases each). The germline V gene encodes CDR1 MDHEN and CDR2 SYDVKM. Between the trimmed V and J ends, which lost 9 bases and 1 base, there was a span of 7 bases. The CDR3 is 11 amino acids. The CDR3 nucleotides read TGTGCCAGTGAGGGGTCCTACGAGCAGTACTTC. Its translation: CASEGSYEQYF. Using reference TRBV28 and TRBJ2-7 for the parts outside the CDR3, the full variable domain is DVKVTQSSRYLVKRTGEKVFLECVQDMDHENMFWYRQDPGLGLRLIYFSYDVKMKEKGDIPEGYSVSREKKERFSLILESASTNQTSMYLCASEGSYEQYFGPGTRLTVT.

Here the CDR3 reads CASRAGNSVQETQYF. The CDR3 DNA is TGTGCCAGCAGAGCTGGGAACAGCGTCCAAGAGACCCAGTACTTC. The gene calls are TRBV7-8 and TRBJ2-5, with D unresolved. V lost 6 bases, J lost 1 base, and 15 bases lay in between. Germline V gene data show CDR1 as SGHVS and CDR2 as FQNEAQ. The CDR3 length is 15 residues. Drawing the rest from reference TRBV7-8 and TRBJ2-5, the complete variable domain is GAGVSQSPRYKVAKRGQDVALRCDPISGHVSLFWYQQALGQGPEFLTYFQNEAQLDKSGLPSDRFFAERPEGSVSTLKIQRTQQEDSAVYLCASRAGNSVQETQYFGPGTRLLVL.

CDR3 in amino acids: CASRMPRGSYEQYV. The CDR3 DNA is TGTGCCAGCAGGATGCCGCGGGGCTCCTACGAGCAGTACGTC. This rearrangement joins TRBV11-3 to TRBJ2-7; a possible D gene is TRBD2 (6 bases). Germline CDR1 and CDR2: SGHNT and YENEEA. The CDR3 runs 14 residues. Trimming removed 6 bases at V and 0 bases at J, with 12 bases between.

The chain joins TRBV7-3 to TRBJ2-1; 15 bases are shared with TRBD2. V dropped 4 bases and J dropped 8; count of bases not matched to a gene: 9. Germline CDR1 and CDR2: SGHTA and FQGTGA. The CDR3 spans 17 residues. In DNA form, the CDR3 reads TGTGCCAGCAGCTCCGGGACTAGCGGGAGGACTAATTATGAGCAGTTCTTC. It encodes CASSSGTSGRTNYEQFF.

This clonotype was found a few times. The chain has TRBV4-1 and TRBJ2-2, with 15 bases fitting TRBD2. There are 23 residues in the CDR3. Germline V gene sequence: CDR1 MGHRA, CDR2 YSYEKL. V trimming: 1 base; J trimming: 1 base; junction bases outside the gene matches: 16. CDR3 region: CASSQGRGGTSGRLSWNTGELFF. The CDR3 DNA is TGCGCCAGCAGCCAAGGTCGAGGTGGGACTAGCGGGAGGTTAAGTTGGAACACCGGGGAGCTGTTTTTT.

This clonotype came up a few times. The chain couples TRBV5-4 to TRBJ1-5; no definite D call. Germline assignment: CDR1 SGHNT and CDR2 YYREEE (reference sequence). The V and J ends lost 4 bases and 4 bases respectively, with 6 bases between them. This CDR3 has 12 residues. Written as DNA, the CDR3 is TGTGCCAGCAGCCGTCCGAATCAGCCCCAGCATTTT. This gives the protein CASSRPNQPQHF.

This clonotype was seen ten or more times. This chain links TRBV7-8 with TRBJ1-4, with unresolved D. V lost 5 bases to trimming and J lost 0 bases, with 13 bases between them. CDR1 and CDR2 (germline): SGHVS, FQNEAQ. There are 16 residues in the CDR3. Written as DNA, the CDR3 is TGTGCCAGCAGCCTAGACGGTACCGCAACTAATGAAAAACTGTTTTTT. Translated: CASSLDGTATNEKLFF.

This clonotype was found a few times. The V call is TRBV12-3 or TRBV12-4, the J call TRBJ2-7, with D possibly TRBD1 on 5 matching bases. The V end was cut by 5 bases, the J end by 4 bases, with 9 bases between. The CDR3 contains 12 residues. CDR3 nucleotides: TGTGCCAGCAGTCCGACAGAATACGAGCAGTACTTC. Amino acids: CASSPTEYEQYF.

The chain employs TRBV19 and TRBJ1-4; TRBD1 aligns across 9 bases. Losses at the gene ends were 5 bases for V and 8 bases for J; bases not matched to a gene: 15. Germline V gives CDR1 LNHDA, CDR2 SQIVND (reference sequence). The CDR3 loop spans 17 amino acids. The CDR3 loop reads CASSSRPTGGSREKLFF. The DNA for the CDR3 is TGTGCCAGTAGTTCGCGACCTACAGGGGGCTCTCGCGAAAAACTGTTTTTT.

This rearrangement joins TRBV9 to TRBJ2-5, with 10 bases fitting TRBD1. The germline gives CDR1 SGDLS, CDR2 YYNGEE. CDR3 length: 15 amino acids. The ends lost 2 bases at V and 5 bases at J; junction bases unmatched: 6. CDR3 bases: TGTGCCAGCAGCGTCACACCGGGACAGGGGGAGACCCAGTACTTC. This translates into CASSVTPGQGETQYF. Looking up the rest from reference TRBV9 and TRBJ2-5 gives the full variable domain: DSGVTQTPKHLITATGQRVTLRCSPRSGDLSVYWYQQSLDQGLQFLIQYYNGEERAKGNILERFSAQQFPDLHSELNLSSLELGDSALYFCASSVTPGQGETQYFGPGTRLLVL.

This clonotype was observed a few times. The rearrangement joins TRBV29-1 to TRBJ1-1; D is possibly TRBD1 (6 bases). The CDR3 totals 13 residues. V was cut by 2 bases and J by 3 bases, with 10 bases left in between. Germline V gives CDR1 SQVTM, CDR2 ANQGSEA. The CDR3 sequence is CSVEKGVDTEAFF. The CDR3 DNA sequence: TGCAGCGTTGAAAAGGGGGTCGACACTGAAGCTTTCTTT.

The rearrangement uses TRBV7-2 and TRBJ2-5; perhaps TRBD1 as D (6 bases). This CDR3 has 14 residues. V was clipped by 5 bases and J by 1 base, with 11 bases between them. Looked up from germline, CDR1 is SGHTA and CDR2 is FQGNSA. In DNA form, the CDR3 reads TGTGCCAGCAGCGTTGGGGGCTCCCAAGAGACCCAGTACTTC. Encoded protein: CASSVGGSQETQYF.

In nucleotides, the CDR3 is TGCAGCGTCCTCCCCGCCGGACAGGGGATCGGGTATGGCTACACCTTC. Translation: CSVLPAGQGIGYGYTF. This sequence joins TRBV29-1 and TRBJ1-2, with TRBD1 identical over 9 bases. Trimming took 6 bases from V and 5 from J; bases not matched to a gene: 16. The germline V gene encodes CDR1 SQVTM and CDR2 ANQGSEA. The CDR3 consists of 16 residues. The full variable domain, rest sourced from reference TRBV29-1 and TRBJ1-2, is SAVISQKPSRDICQRGTSLTIQCQVDSQVTMMFWYRQQPGQSLTLIATANQGSEATYESGFVIDKFPISRPNLTFSTLTVSNMSPEDSSIYLCSVLPAGQGIGYGYTFGSGTRLTVV.

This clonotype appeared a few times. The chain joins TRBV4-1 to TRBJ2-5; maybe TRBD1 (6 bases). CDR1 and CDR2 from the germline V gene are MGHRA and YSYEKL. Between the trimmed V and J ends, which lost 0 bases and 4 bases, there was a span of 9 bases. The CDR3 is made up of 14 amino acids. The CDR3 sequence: CASSQELGGETQYF. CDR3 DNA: TGCGCCAGCAGCCAAGAACTAGGGGGAGAGACCCAGTACTTC.

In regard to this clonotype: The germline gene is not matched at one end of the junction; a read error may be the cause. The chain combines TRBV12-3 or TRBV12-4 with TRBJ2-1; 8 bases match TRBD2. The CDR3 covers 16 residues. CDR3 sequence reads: CASSLIGLAIYDEQFF. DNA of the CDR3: TGTGCCAGCAGTTTAATAGGACTAGCAATCTACGATGAGCAGTTCTTC.

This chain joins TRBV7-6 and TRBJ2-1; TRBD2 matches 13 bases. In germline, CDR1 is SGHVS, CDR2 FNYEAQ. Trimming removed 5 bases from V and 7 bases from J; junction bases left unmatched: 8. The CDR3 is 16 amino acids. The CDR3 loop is CASSRLTSGRGNEQFF. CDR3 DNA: TGTGCCAGCAGCCGCCTCACTAGCGGGAGGGGAAATGAGCAGTTCTTC.